This T cell receptor (beta chain) was sequenced for a study of spatial heterogeneity in lung cancer. V lost 5 bases, J lost 5 bases, and 5 bases stayed unmatched. CDR1 and CDR2 from the germline V gene are DFQATT and SNEGSKA (reference sequence). The CDR3 contains 14 residues. Time point described: sample taken at primary tumor resection. No cells were sorted before sequencing. The whole RNA sequenced was extracted from tumor, nontumor lung or frozen PBMC. Each TCR cDNA molecule carried a unique molecular identifier. A single record per CDR3 protein comes from TCRdb applying MiXCR to the 5' RACE reads. The data show fewer than 13,000 distinct CDR3 sequences, with over 6.5% seen just once and roughly a quarter held by the top ten. The table lists this clonotype with a few counts.

This clonotype originated in a male donor with early-stage non-small cell lung cancer. Specimen: PBMCs, collected at surgery. The rearrangement joins TRBV20-1 to TRBJ2-1, with 11 nucleotides matching TRBD2. CDR3 in DNA: TGCAGTGCTCCTAGCGGGGGGTTGGACAATGAGCAGTTCTTC. Translated, it gives CSAPSGGLDNEQFF.